Below, one TCR beta chain is given with its context. Its antigen is unidentified. MiXCR, applied by TCRdb to the 5' RACE reads, yields one record per CDR3 protein. The table has just over 400,000 distinct CDR3 sequences, around a quarter seen once; the top ten hold under 15%. The CDR3 is 20 residues long. The ends lost 0 bases at V and 0 bases at J; junction bases unmatched: 11. Germline V gene lookup returns CDR1 DFQATT and CDR2 SNEGSKA (reference sequence). This record belongs to a study of T-cell memory formation after mild COVID-19. The overall study: There were largely donor-specific TCR clusters.

Study-wide results and limits: Cross-reactive memory appears to have joined, as suggested by some responding clones showing up in pre-infection memory. Later expanders leaned CD4+, whereas clones that contracted between day 15 and 85 were balanced CD4/CD8.

The sample was PBMCs or a T cell subset sorted from them (not recorded which). The origin of this receptor is an adult woman who had mild COVID-19 (a few samples of this study predate the infection). Cell type and time point are not known. The chain links TRBV20-1 to TRBJ2-1, with 13 bases matching TRBD2. This CDR3 reads CSAREPQLAGGSYSYNEQFF. As DNA, the CDR3 is TGCAGTGCTAGAGAACCCCAACTAGCGGGAGGGTCCTACTCCTACAATGAGCAGTTCTTC.